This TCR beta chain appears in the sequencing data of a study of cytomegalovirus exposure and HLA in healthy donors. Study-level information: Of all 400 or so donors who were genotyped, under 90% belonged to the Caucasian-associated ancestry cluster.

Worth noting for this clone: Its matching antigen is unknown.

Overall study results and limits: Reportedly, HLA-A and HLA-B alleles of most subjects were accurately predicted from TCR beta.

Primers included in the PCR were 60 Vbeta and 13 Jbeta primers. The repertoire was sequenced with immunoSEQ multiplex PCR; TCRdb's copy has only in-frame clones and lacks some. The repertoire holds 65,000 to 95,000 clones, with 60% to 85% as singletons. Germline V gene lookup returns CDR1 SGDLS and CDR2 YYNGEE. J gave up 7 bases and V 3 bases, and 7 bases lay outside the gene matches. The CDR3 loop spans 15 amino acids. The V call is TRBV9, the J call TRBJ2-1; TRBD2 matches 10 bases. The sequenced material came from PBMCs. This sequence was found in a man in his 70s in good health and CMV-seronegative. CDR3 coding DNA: TGTGCCAGCAGCGCAAGCGGGAGGGCCGGTAATGAGCAGTTCTTC. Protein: CASSASGRAGNEQFF.